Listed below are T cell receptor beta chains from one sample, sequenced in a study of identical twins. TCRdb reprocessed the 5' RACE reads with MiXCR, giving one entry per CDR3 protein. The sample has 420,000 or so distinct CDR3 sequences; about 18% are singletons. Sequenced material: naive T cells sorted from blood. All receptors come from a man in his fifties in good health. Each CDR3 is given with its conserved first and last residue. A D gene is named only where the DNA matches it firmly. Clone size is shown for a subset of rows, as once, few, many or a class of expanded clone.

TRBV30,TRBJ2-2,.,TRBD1,TGTGCCTGGAGTGTAAGGACAGGGAACACCGGGGAGCTGTTTTTT,CAWSVRTGNTGELFF
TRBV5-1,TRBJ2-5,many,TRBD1,TGTGCCAGCTCCCTTACAGGGGGGGAGACCCAGTACTTC,CASSLTGGETQYF
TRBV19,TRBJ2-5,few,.,TGTGCCAGTAGTTTCCAGGGATACCAAGAGACCCAGTACTTC,CASSFQGYQETQYF
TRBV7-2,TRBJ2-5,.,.,TGTGCCAGCAGCTCCCGGGGTACCCAGTACTTC,CASSSRGTQYF
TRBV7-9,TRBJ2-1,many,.,TGTGCCAGCAGCTTAGCGATCAATGAGCAGTTCTTC,CASSLAINEQFF
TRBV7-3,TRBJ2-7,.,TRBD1,TGTGCCAGCAGCGTAACCGCGGGACAGGGCTACGAGCAGTACTTC,CASSVTAGQGYEQYF
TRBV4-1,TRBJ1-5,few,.,TGCGCCAGCAGCCAGGCCGGGACGGGAAGCAATCAGCCCCAGCATTTT,CASSQAGTGSNQPQHF
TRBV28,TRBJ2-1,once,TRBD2,TGTGCCAGCAGTTTGAGTCGACTAGCGGGAGGGAAAATCTCCTACAATGAGCAGTTCTTC,CASSLSRLAGGKISYNEQFF
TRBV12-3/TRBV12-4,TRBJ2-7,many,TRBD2,TGTGCCAGCAGTTTAGCGTCAGGGACTAGCGGGATCACCTACGAGCAGTACTTC,CASSLASGTSGITYEQYF
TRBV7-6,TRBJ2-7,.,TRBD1,TGTGCCAGCAGCTTAAATTATTTTCAGGGGGCGCGAGGCGAGCAGTACTTC,CASSLNYFQGARGEQYF
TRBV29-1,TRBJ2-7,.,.,TGCAGCATAGGGCGGGACTACGAGCAGTACTTC,CSIGRDYEQYF
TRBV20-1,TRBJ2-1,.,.,TGCAGTGCTGACTCTGCGGTCTTATCCTACAATGAGCAGTTCTTC,CSADSAVLSYNEQFF
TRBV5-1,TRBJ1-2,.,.,TGCGCCAGCAGCACGACAACTTCAGGCTACACCTTC,CASSTTTSGYTF
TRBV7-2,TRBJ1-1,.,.,TGTGCCAGCAGCTTATTGGGAGGGAGCACTGAAGCTTTCTTT,CASSLLGGSTEAFF